The clone carrying this T cell receptor beta chain was seen many times. Antigen specificity is unknown. The CDR3 extends over 14 amino acids. After removal of 6 bases from V and 5 bases from J, the junction contained 6 bases not matched to a gene. Time point denoted: persistent/refractory GD, antithyroid drugs over 5 years with positive TRAb. The TCR library was prepared using RNA isolated from PBMCs. This record belongs to a study of regulatory T cells in long-lasting Graves disease. Across the study: Over 5 years of antithyroid drugs plus positive TSH receptor antibodies defined persistent Graves' disease.

Points from the study as a whole: Persistent disease preferred TRBV28, TRBJ1-2 and TRBJ2-5; new disease, TRBV20-1 and TRBJ2-1.

TCR beta libraries were built with iRepertoire HTBI primers and Arm-PCR of CDR3 regions. From the multiplex PCR reads, TCRdb called clonotypes with MiXCR, one entry per CDR3 protein. This table has 600,000 to 800,000 distinct CDR3 sequences, 25% to 35% appearing once. This material consisted of peripheral blood mononuclear cells (PBMCs), taken when the disease was refractory, from a patient treated with antithyroid drugs. The TCR was taken from a female donor with Graves disease. The V gene is TRBV12-3 or TRBV12-4, the J gene TRBJ1-1; TRBD1 matches at 10 bases. Here the CDR3 DNA reads TGTGCCAGCAGGCCGGACAGGGGGGGTACTGAAGCTTTCTTT. Translated: CASRPDRGGTEAFF.